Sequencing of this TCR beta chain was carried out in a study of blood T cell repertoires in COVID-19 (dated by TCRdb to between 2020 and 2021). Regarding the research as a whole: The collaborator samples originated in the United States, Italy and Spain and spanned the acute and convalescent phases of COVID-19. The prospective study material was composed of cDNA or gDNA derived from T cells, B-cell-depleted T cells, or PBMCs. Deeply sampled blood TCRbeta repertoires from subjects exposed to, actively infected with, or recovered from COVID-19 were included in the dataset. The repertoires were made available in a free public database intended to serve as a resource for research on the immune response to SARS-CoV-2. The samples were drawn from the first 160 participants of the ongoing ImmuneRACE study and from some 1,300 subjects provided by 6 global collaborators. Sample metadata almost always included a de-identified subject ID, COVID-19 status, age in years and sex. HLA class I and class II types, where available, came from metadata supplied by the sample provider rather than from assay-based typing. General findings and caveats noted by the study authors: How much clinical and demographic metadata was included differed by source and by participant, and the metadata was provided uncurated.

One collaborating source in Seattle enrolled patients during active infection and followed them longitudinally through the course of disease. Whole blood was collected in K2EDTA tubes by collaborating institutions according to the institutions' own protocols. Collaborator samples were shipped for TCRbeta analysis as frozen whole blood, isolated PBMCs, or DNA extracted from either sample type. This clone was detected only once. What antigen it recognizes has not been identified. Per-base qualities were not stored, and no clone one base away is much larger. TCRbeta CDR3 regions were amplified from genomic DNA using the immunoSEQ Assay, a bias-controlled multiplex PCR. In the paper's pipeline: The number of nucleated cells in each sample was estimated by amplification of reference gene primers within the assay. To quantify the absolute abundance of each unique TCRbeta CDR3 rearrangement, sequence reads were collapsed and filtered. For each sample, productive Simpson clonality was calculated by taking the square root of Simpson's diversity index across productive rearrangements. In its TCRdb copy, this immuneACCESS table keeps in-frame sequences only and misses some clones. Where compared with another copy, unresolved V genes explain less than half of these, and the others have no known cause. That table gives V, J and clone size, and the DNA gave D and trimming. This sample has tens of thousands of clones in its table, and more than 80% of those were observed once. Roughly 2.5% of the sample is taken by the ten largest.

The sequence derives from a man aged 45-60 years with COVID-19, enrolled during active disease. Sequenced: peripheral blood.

CDR3 loop: CASSHGQPNTEAFF. The DNA is TGCGCCAGCAGCCACGGACAGCCCAACACTGAAGCTTTCTTT. The chain is assembled from TRBV5-1 and TRBJ1-1; the best D guess is TRBD1, with 6 bases matching. CDR1 and CDR2, per the germline V gene, are SGHRS and YFSETQ. Reading from cysteine to phenylalanine, the CDR3 counts 14 amino acids. Only the CDR3 region is kept as DNA, spanning 42 bases read in frame from base 1. V loses 4 bases, J loses 2 bases, and the germline ends lie 12 bases apart.